This record concerns one T cell receptor (beta chain) sequence. The antigen is not known. These data are taken from a study of cytomegalovirus exposure and HLA in healthy donors. The overall study: About 80 million unique TCRs from HLA-typed donors made up an early data release. Study-level results: The study carried out a later analysis of TCR beta sequences. It associated some 18,000 of them with specific HLA alleles at a false discovery rate of 0.05. In an earlier analysis, productive rearrangement rates for most beta V segments clustered near 87% or 30%.

Primers: 60 Vbeta forward and 13 Jbeta reverse. Sequencing used immunoSEQ multiplex PCR; TCRdb keeps in-frame clones, though not all of them. Seen in this sample are around 150,000 clones; the ten most common clones hold 1.3%. The germline V gene has CDR1 SGDLS and CDR2 YYNGEE. The CDR3 runs 15 residues. V was clipped by 5 bases and J by 3 bases; unmatched bases: 7. Sequences were obtained from PBMCs. The TCR was taken from an older woman in good health and CMV-seronegative. This chain uses TRBV9 with TRBJ2-2; 7 bases fit TRBD1. CDR3 residues: CASSSGGPYTGELFF. The CDR3 region has the DNA TGTGCCAGCAGTTCAGGGGGACCATACACCGGGGAGCTGTTTTTT.